This T cell receptor beta chain was found in a study of CD8+CD57+ T cells in acquired aplastic anemia. Study details: Recorded DNA amounts for sorted CD4+ and CD8+ cells had an average of roughly 3.4 ug. Study findings and constraints: In common between the patients and the controls were more than 25 CD8+ CDR3 sequences. With respect to CD8+ Simpson's diversity, patients and controls did not differ significantly.

Patients who underwent sequencing had shown CD8+CD57+ cell expansion by flow cytometry. The patients, all of them, had severe acquired aplastic anemia. Comments on this clonotype: The antigen is unknown.

J was trimmed by 1 base and V by 5 bases; bases with no gene match: 8. The CDR3 consists of 16 residues. Germline CDR1 SGHTA, CDR2 FQGNSA. The use of genomic DNA as template underpinned the TCR beta VDJ and CDR3 profiling. Each CDR3 protein is one row after TCRdb ran MiXCR on the reads. The repertoire consists of approximately 250,000 distinct CDR3 sequences, with approximately 80% occurring once and the leading ten covering roughly 42%. This chain connects TRBV7-2 to TRBJ1-1; 9 bases are a match to TRBD1. This clonotype originated in a human donor with aplastic anemia. The sequencing input was sorted CD4+, CD8+, or CD8+CD57+ T cells (not recorded which) from PBMCs. Here the CDR3 reads CASSPNRQGGNTEAFF. CDR3 in DNA: TGTGCCAGCAGCCCAAACAGACAGGGGGGGAACACTGAAGCTTTCTTT.